One sample yielded the 24 T cell receptor beta chains listed below, sequenced in a study of Tregs in tolerant kidney transplant recipients. Here immunoSEQ multiplex PCR was the method, and the copy in TCRdb shows in-frame clones only, minus some. The sample holds some 110,000 clones, roughly nine tenths seen once. Sequenced input: CD4+ T cells from blood. All receptors come from a human donor in good health.

The gene calls are TRBV7-2 and TRBJ1-1; a possible D gene is TRBD1 (6 bases). Trimming removed 5 bases at V and 5 bases at J, with 15 bases between. The CDR3 sequence is 14 residues long. The germline CDR1 and CDR2 sequences are SGHTA and FQGNSA. CDR3 DNA sequence: TGTGCCAGCAGCCCGGACAGAGGATGGACTGAAGCTTTCTTT. Translated, it gives CASSPDRGWTEAFF.

This chain connects TRBV5-4 to TRBJ2-3; 9 bases agree with TRBD2. In germline, CDR1 is SGHNT, CDR2 YYREEE (reference sequence). Trimming at V came to 10 bases and at J to 1 base, leaving 10 bases not matched to a gene. This CDR3 is 15 amino acids long. The CDR3 bases are TGTGCCTTTAAGGGGGCGGGAGGGGGCACAGATACGCAGTATTTT. It translates to CAFKGAGGGTDTQYF.

The rearrangement joins TRBV6-5 to TRBJ2-3, with D uncertain. V was pared by 4 bases and J by 3 bases, with 8 bases between. The CDR3 has 13 amino acids. Germline V gives CDR1 MNHEY, CDR2 SVGAGI. For the CDR3, the DNA is TGTGCCAGCAGTTCCCCGTATACAGATACGCAGTATTTT. Translating it yields CASSSPYTDTQYF.

V is TRBV9 and J is TRBJ1-2; D unclear. The CDR3 contains 15 residues. V was pared by 0 bases and J by 4 bases, with 13 bases between. Germline V gene sequence: CDR1 SGDLS, CDR2 YYNGEE. The CDR3 DNA reads as TGTGCCAGCAGCGTAGATCCCCTGGTTAGCTATGGCTACACCTTC. It is translated as CASSVDPLVSYGYTF. The complete variable domain, with remaining parts taken from reference TRBV9 and TRBJ1-2, reads DSGVTQTPKHLITATGQRVTLRCSPRSGDLSVYWYQQSLDQGLQFLIQYYNGEERAKGNILERFSAQQFPDLHSELNLSSLELGDSALYFCASSVDPLVSYGYTFGSGTRLTVV.

This clone was seen only once. The chain couples TRBV5-1 to TRBJ1-1; D gene ambiguous. The CDR3 is made up of 15 amino acids. In germline, CDR1 is SGHRS, CDR2 YFSETQ. V was shortened by 0 bases and J by 0 bases, with 9 bases between the two germline ends. This CDR3 is CASSLDVDLNTEAFF. The CDR3 nucleotides are TGCGCCAGCAGCTTGGATGTGGACTTGAACACTGAAGCTTTCTTT.

The chain employs TRBV18 and TRBJ2-7; D is possibly TRBD1 or TRBD2 (5 bases each). The V end lost 4 bases, the J end lost 12 bases, and 16 bases lay between the germline ends. The CDR3 has 12 residues. Germline V gene sequence: CDR1 KGHSH, CDR2 LQKENI. CDR3 sequence reads: CASSLALGRGYF. The CDR3 DNA reads TGTGCCAGCTCACTGGCCCTGGGACGGGGGTACTTC.

The J gene is TRBJ1-4, the V gene TRBV5-1; the match to TRBD1 covers 8 bases. The germline V gene encodes CDR1 SGHRS and CDR2 YFSETQ. J lost 7 bases, V lost 0 bases, and 8 bases had no gene match. This CDR3 has 16 residues. The CDR3 coding sequence is TGCGCCAGCAGCTTGGGGGCGACAGGGGATGGTGAAAAACTGTTTTTT. Amino acid sequence: CASSLGATGDGEKLFF.

This sequence joins TRBV5-1 and TRBJ2-1; tentatively, D is TRBD1 or TRBD2 (6 bases each). The CDR3 length is 13 residues. The V end lost 4 bases, the J end lost 6 bases, and 11 bases lay between the germline ends. CDR1 SGHRS and CDR2 YFSETQ come from the germline V gene. For the CDR3, the DNA is TGCGCCAGCAGCCCGGAGGGGGGCAATGAGCAGTTCTTC. This gives the protein CASSPEGGNEQFF.

The J gene is TRBJ2-7, the V gene TRBV6-5; D unclear. Germline V gives CDR1 MNHEY, CDR2 SVGAGI. The CDR3 length is 14 residues. V dropped 5 bases and J dropped 2 bases, with 13 bases sitting between them. CDR3 nucleotides: TGTGCCAGCAGTCCCACACCGGGTCCCTACGAGCAGTACTTC. Its translation is CASSPTPGPYEQYF.

This chain links TRBV15 with TRBJ2-5, with D tentatively TRBD2 (5 bases). V was clipped by 1 base and J by 7 bases, with 13 bases between them. The CDR3 runs to 14 residues. The germline V gene has CDR1 LNHNV and CDR2 YYDKDF (reference sequence). Here the CDR3 reads CATSRGGGYRTQYF. CDR3 nucleotides: TGTGCCACCAGCAGAGGAGGAGGCTACAGGACCCAGTACTTC.

The chain recombines TRBV19 with TRBJ1-2; TRBD1 agrees at 7 bases. V was pared by 6 bases and J by 0 bases, with 7 bases of the junction left unmatched. Looked up from germline, CDR1 is LNHDA and CDR2 is SQIVND (reference sequence). This CDR3 is 15 amino acids long. CDR3 region: CASRRTGSPNYGYTF. The CDR3 DNA is TGTGCCAGTAGACGGACAGGAAGTCCTAACTATGGCTACACCTTC.

This clone was seen once. The chain has TRBV27 and TRBJ2-7, with TRBD1 identical over 11 bases. Germline values: CDR1 MNHEY, CDR2 SMNVEV (reference sequence). V was clipped by 5 bases and J by 3 bases; unmatched bases: 3. There are 14 residues in the CDR3. The CDR3 protein is CASSRTGGFYEQYF. CDR3 nucleotides: TGTGCCAGCAGTCGGACAGGGGGCTTCTACGAGCAGTACTTC.

The CDR3 protein is CASSPPGTEDPFF. For the CDR3, the DNA is TGTGCCAGCAGTCCTCCCGGGACCGAGGATCCTTTCTTT. The rearrangement joins TRBV6-5 to TRBJ1-1; a possible D gene is TRBD1 (5 bases). Between the trimmed V and J ends, which lost 5 bases and 12 bases, there was a span of 19 bases. This CDR3 spans 13 amino acids. Germline V CDR1 and CDR2: MNHEY, SVGAGI.

This sequence joins TRBV4-2 and TRBJ2-5, with 9 nucleotides matching TRBD2. Germline V gives CDR1 LGHNA, CDR2 YNFKEQ. With 5 bases clipped from V and 13 bases from J, the junction kept 14 bases outside the gene matches. This CDR3 has 14 amino acids. The CDR3 DNA sequence: TGTGCCAGCAGCGAAAGTTTCCTAGCGGGGACACCGTACTTC. This sequence encodes CASSESFLAGTPYF.

The gene calls are TRBV11-2 and TRBJ2-5; 9 nucleotides line up with TRBD1. Trimming took 5 bases from V and 5 from J; bases not matched to a gene: 6. Germline CDR1 SGHAT, CDR2 FQNNGV. This CDR3 spans 14 amino acids. The CDR3 reads CASSPGQGWETQYF. CDR3 sequence (DNA): TGTGCCAGCAGCCCGGGACAGGGTTGGGAGACCCAGTACTTC.

The J gene is TRBJ1-1, the V gene TRBV19, with D unclear. Germline lookup yields CDR1 LNHDA and CDR2 SQIVND (reference sequence). This CDR3 is 14 amino acids long. V was clipped by 4 bases and J by 0 bases, with 9 bases between them. The CDR3 reads CASSREIMNTEAFF. The CDR3 DNA reads as TGTGCCAGTAGTAGGGAGATAATGAACACTGAAGCTTTCTTT.

The CDR3 nucleotides read TGTGCCAGCACCCCATTCGCACTAGCGGGGGGGCTAAACGAGCAGTACTTC. Protein product: CASTPFALAGGLNEQYF. The chain has TRBV5-5 and TRBJ2-7; TRBD2 matches 13 bases. This CDR3 spans 17 amino acids. J gave up 5 bases and V 6 bases, and 14 bases lay outside the gene matches. CDR1 SGHKS and CDR2 YYEKEE come from the germline V gene (reference sequence).

This clone appeared once. CDR3 in DNA: TGTGCCAGCTCACCCTTGAAAGGGGGGAACACAGATACGCAGTATTTT. Protein product: CASSPLKGGNTDTQYF. This chain joins TRBV18 and TRBJ2-3, with D perhaps TRBD1 or TRBD2 (6 bases each). Germline-derived CDR1 and CDR2 are KGHSH and LQKENI. Trimming took off 3 bases at V and 2 bases at J, with 15 bases between the two ends. The length of the CDR3 is 16 residues.

The CDR3 here is CASSRAGTIDYTF. The CDR3 region has the DNA TGTGCCAGCAGTAGAGCCGGGACGATTGACTACACCTTC. The chain employs TRBV2 and TRBJ1-2, with D possibly TRBD1 on 5 matching bases. In germline, CDR1 is SNHLY, CDR2 FYNNEI. CDR3 length: 13 amino acids. Deletions cut 5 bases from V and 10 bases from J, with 17 bases between.

The V call is TRBV7-2, the J call TRBJ2-7; the D is unclear. This CDR3 has 13 residues. Between the trimmed V and J ends, which lost 3 bases and 0 bases, there was a span of 6 bases. Germline V gene lookup returns CDR1 SGHTA and CDR2 FQGNSA. CDR3 nucleotide sequence: TGTGCCAGCAGCTTTTACTACTCCTACGAGCAGTACTTC. This gives the protein CASSFYYSYEQYF.

The rearrangement uses TRBV9 and TRBJ1-2, with D possibly matching TRBD1 (5 bases). This CDR3 is built from 14 residues. Germline V gene sequence: CDR1 SGDLS, CDR2 YYNGEE. With 1 base removed from V and 8 bases from J, the gap between germline ends came to 15 bases. The CDR3 loop is CASSVLAAGGGYTF. The DNA of the CDR3 is TGTGCCAGCAGCGTACTGGCAGCCGGGGGGGGCTACACCTTC. Looking up the rest from reference TRBV9 and TRBJ1-2 gives the full variable domain: DSGVTQTPKHLITATGQRVTLRCSPRSGDLSVYWYQQSLDQGLQFLIQYYNGEERAKGNILERFSAQQFPDLHSELNLSSLELGDSALYFCASSVLAAGGGYTFGSGTRLTVV.

The rearrangement links TRBV10-3 to TRBJ1-5; D remains ambiguous. The CDR3 contains 13 residues. The V end was cut by 2 bases, the J end by 7 bases, with 9 bases between. The germline CDR1 and CDR2 sequences are ENHRY and SYGVKD. The CDR3 here is CAISEGQLQPQHF. The CDR3, as DNA: TGTGCCATCAGTGAGGGGCAGCTCCAGCCCCAGCATTTT.

The CDR3, as DNA: TGTGCCAGCAGTTATCAGATACTAGCCAAAAACATTCAGTACTTC. Translation gives CASSYQILAKNIQYF. This chain joins TRBV27 and TRBJ2-4; D ambiguous. Trimming removed 4 bases from V and 0 bases from J, with 10 bases in between. Germline lookup yields CDR1 MNHEY and CDR2 SMNVEV (reference sequence). The CDR3 covers 15 residues.

CDR3 DNA sequence: TGCGCCAGCAGCCCCGGACTGTCTGGTGAGCAGTTCTTC. As protein: CASSPGLSGEQFF. The chain combines TRBV5-1 with TRBJ2-1; the D gene is possibly TRBD2 (5 bases). Trimming removed 4 bases from V and 9 bases from J, with 14 bases in between. Germline V gene sequence: CDR1 SGHRS, CDR2 YFSETQ. This CDR3 comprises 13 residues.